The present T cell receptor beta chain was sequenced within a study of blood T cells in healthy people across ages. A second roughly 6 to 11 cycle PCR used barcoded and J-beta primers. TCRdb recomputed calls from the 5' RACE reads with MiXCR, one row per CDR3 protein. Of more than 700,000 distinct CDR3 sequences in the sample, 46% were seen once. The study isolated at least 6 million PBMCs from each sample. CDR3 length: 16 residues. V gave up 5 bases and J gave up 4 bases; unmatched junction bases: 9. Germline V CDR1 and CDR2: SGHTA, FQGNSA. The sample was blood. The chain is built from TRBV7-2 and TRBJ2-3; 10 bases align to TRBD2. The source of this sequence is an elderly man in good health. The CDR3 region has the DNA TGTGCCAGCAGCCCGGAACAGCGGGAGGGGTCAGATACGCAGTATTTT. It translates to CASSPEQREGSDTQYF.